The 12 T cell receptor beta chains below all came from one sample that was sequenced in a study of cytomegalovirus exposure and HLA in healthy donors. Use of 60 Vbeta and 13 Jbeta primers characterized the PCR. Measured with immunoSEQ multiplex PCR; TCRdb has only the in-frame clones, and not every one. The table includes around 150,000 clones, 68% detected once. Sequencing used PBMCs. The source of these receptors is a man aged 55 to 70 in good health and CMV-seronegative.

The chain uses TRBV15 and TRBJ2-2, with 8 nucleotides matching TRBD1. This CDR3 comprises 14 residues. Unmatched junction bases numbered 5, after V lost 5 bases and J lost 6 bases. CDR1 is LNHNV, CDR2 YYDKDF, per germline (reference sequence). The CDR3 nucleotides are TGTGCCACCAGCCCGGACAGGGCTGCCGGGGAGCTGTTTTTT. Protein sequence: CATSPDRAAGELFF. Drawing the rest from reference TRBV15 and TRBJ2-2, the complete variable domain is DAMVIQNPRYQVTQFGKPVTLSCSQTLNHNVMYWYQQKSSQAPKLLFHYYDKDFNNEADTPDNFQSRRPNTSFCFLDIRSPGLGDTAMYLCATSPDRAAGELFFGEGSRLTVL.

This clone was detected once. This sequence joins TRBV18 and TRBJ2-7; TRBD1 matches at 10 bases. Trimming took 3 bases from V and 6 from J; bases not matched to a gene: 8. The CDR3 loop spans 15 amino acids. Germline CDR1 reads KGHSH; CDR2 reads LQKENI. The CDR3 is CASSPTDRGRGEQYF. In DNA, the CDR3 is TGTGCCAGCTCACCGACTGACAGGGGGCGCGGCGAGCAGTACTTC.

This clone was seen only a few times. This chain joins TRBV6-1 and TRBJ1-1; 7 bases agree with TRBD1. The V gene's germline CDR1 is MNHNS and CDR2 SASEGT. The junction had 5 bases not matched to a gene; V was cut back by 5 bases and J by 5 bases. The CDR3 is 13 amino acids. This chain's CDR3 is CASSHRGETEAFF. The DNA of the CDR3 is TGTGCCAGCAGTCACAGGGGCGAGACTGAAGCTTTCTTT.

This clone was observed a single time. The chain combines TRBV2 with TRBJ1-1; no firm D call. Germline loops: CDR1 SNHLY, CDR2 FYNNEI. The V gene lost 3 bases and the J gene lost 6 bases, with 8 bases spanning the gap. This CDR3 is 12 amino acids long. DNA of the CDR3: TGTGCCAGCAGTGAGATGGCATCTGAAGCTTTCTTT. This codes for CASSEMASEAFF.

CDR3 protein: CARGTGRTFF. The CDR3 DNA reads as TGTGCCAGAGGGACAGGGAGGACTTTCTTT. This chain connects TRBV5-3 to TRBJ1-1; 9 positions agree with TRBD1. TRBV5-3 is treated as an ORF (open reading frame) with a function not yet certain. This CDR3 is built from 10 residues. V shed 7 bases and J 12 bases; nucleotides not matched to a gene: 4.

This chain links TRBV19 with TRBJ1-5; the match to TRBD1 covers 7 bases. With V trimmed by 6 bases and J by 0 bases, 8 bases remained unmatched. The CDR3 has 16 residues. CDR1 is LNHDA, CDR2 SQIVND, per germline (reference sequence). CDR3 sequence reads: CASRFGGGPSNQPQHF. CDR3 in DNA: TGTGCCAGTAGATTTGGAGGGGGCCCTAGCAATCAGCCCCAGCATTTT.

Note on this clone: At one end the junction does not follow the germline gene, possibly because of a read error. This chain connects TRBV30 to TRBJ1-2; 7 nucleotides agree with TRBD1. Germline assignment: CDR1 GTSNPN and CDR2 SVGIG (reference sequence). The CDR3 has 13 residues. CDR3 DNA sequence: TGTGCCTCGGGGACAGAAACGAACTATGGCTACCCCTTC. Translating gives CASGTETNYGYPF.

This clone was recorded once. This chain's CDR3 is CASSELQRYNEQFF. CDR3 nucleotides: TGTGCCAGCAGTGAACTTCAGCGGTACAATGAGCAGTTCTTC. The chain joins TRBV6-1 to TRBJ2-1; weak D call: TRBD2 (5 bases). The CDR3 sequence is 14 residues long. Per the germline V gene, CDR1 is MNHNS and CDR2 is SASEGT. The germline V and J ends were trimmed by 2 bases and 4 bases, with 9 bases remaining between them.

This clone has just one count. In DNA form, the CDR3 reads TGTGCCAGCAGCTTAGTTGGGCAGGGGGTAGCGGTTACGCAGTATTTT. It specifies CASSLVGQGVAVTQYF. The chain carries TRBV7-2 and TRBJ2-3, with D possibly TRBD1 on 7 matching bases. V was shortened by 1 base and J by 8 bases, with 19 bases between the two germline ends. Germline lookup yields CDR1 SGHTA and CDR2 FQGNSA. This CDR3 contains 16 residues.

This clone showed up just once. V usage is TRBV28 and J usage is TRBJ2-7; a weak D match, TRBD2 (6 bases). Trimming took 6 bases from V and 6 from J, leaving 24 bases between them. The CDR3 consists of 16 residues. Looked up from germline, CDR1 is MDHEN and CDR2 is SYDVKM. The CDR3 bases are TGTGCCAGCAGAAGGCCGGGGGACCCCGGGGAGGCCGAGCAGTACTTC. Translating gives CASRRPGDPGEAEQYF.

The J gene is TRBJ2-1, the V gene TRBV6-5, with 11 bases fitting TRBD1. Trimming removed 4 bases from V and 0 bases from J; junction bases left unmatched: 2. The CDR3 runs to 16 residues. Germline V gene sequence: CDR1 MNHEY, CDR2 SVGAGI. The CDR3 is CASSLGQGGSYNEQFF. DNA for the CDR3: TGTGCCAGCAGTTTGGGACAGGGGGGCTCCTACAATGAGCAGTTCTTC.

The chain employs TRBV19 and TRBJ2-2, with TRBD2 matching over 10 bases. The CDR3 totals 16 residues. Germline CDR1 LNHDA, CDR2 SQIVND (reference sequence). Trimming at V came to 3 bases and at J to 6 bases, leaving 7 bases not matched to a gene. CDR3 nucleotide sequence: TGTGCCAGTAGTATCGCAGCGGGAGGGGAGGCCGGGGAGCTGTTTTTT. Translating gives CASSIAAGGEAGELFF.